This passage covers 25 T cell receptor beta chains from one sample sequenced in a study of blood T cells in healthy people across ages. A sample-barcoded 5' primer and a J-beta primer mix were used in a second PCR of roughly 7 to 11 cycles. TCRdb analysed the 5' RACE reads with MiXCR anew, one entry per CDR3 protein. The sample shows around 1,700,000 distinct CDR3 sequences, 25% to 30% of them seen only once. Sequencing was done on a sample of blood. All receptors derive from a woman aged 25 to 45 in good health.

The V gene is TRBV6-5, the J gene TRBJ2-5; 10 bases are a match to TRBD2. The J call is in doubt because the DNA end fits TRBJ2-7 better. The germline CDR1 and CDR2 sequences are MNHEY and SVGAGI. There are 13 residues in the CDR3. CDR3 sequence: CASKRTSGYEQYF. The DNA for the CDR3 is TGTGCCAGCAAAAGGACTAGCGGCTACGAGCAGTACTTC.

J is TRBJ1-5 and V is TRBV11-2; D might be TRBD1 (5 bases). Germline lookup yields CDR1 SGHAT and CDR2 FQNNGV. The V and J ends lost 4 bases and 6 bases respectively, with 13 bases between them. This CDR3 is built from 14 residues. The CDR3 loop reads CASSWGPLGQPQHF. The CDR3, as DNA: TGTGCCAGCAGCTGGGGACCATTGGGTCAGCCCCAGCATTTT.

The DNA for the CDR3 is TGCGCCAGCAGCCAGGTACAGGGATTCGAGGATGGCTACACCTTC. The encoded protein is CASSQVQGFEDGYTF. This rearrangement joins TRBV4-1 to TRBJ1-2; TRBD1 is a possible D gene (6 bases). Germline V gene data show CDR1 as MGHRA and CDR2 as YSYEKL. V was trimmed by 3 bases and J by 6 bases, leaving 17 bases between them. The CDR3 loop spans 15 amino acids.

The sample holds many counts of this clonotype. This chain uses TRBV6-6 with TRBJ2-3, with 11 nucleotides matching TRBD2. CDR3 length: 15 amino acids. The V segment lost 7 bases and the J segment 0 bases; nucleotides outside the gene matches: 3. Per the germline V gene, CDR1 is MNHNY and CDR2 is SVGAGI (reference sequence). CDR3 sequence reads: CASTRLAGSTDTQYF. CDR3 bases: TGTGCCAGCACCAGACTAGCGGGGAGCACAGATACGCAGTATTTT.

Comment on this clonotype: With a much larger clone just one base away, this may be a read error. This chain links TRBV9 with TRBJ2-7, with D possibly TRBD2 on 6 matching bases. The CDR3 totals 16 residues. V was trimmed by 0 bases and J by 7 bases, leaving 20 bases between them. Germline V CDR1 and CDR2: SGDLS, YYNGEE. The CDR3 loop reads CASSVVLAARAGEQYF. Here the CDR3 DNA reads TGTGCCAGCAGCGTAGTACTAGCTGCCCGGGCGGGTGAGCAGTACTTC.

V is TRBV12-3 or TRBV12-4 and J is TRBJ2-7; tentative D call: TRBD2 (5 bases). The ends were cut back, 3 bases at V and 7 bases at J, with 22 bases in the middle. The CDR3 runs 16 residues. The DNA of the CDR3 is TGTGCCAGCAGTTTGGGAGCCGGAGGCCATGGTGAGGAGCAGTACTTC. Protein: CASSLGAGGHGEEQYF.

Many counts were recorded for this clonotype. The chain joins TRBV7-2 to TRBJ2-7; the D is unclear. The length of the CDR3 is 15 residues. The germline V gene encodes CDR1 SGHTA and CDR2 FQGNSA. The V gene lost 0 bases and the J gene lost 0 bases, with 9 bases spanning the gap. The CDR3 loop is CASSLALSNSYEQYF. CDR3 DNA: TGTGCCAGCAGCTTAGCGCTATCGAACTCCTACGAGCAGTACTTC.

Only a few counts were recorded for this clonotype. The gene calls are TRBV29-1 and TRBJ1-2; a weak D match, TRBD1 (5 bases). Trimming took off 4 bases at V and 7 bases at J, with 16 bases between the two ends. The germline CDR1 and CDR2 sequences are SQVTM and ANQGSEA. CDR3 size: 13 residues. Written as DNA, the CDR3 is TGCAGCGTTGTAGGGGCGCGAGTAAGTGGCTACACCTTC. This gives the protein CSVVGARVSGYTF.

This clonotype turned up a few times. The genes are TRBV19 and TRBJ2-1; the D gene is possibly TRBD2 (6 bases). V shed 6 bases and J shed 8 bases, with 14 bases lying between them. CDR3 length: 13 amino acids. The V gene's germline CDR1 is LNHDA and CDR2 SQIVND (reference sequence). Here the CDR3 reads CASRASGGHEQFF. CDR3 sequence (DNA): TGTGCCAGTAGGGCTTCCGGGGGACATGAGCAGTTCTTC.

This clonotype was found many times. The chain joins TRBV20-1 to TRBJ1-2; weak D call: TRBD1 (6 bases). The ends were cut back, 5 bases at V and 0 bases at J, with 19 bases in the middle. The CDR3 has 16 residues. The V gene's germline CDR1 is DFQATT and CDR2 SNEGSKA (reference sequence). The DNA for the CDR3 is TGCAGTGCTGTTACTACCGACAGGCGCACTAACTATGGCTACACCTTC. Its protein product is CSAVTTDRRTNYGYTF.

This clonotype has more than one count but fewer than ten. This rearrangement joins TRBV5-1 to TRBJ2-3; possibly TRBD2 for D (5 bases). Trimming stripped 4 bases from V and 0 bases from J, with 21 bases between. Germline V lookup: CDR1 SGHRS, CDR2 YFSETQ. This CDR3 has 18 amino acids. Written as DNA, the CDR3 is TGCGCCAGCAGCCCGACCCCGACTATCCCACCTAGCACAGATACGCAGTATTTT. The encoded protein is CASSPTPTIPPSTDTQYF.

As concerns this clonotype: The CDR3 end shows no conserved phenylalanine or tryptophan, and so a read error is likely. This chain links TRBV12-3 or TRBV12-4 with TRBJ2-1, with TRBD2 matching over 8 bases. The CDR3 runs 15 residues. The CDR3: CASTNLAGSYNDQFS. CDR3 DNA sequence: TGTGCCAGCACCAACTTAGCGGGGTCCTACAATGATCAGTTCTCC.

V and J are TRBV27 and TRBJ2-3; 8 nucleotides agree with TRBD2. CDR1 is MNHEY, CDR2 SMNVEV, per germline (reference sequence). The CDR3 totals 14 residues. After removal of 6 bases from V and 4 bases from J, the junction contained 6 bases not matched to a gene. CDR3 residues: CASRQTSVPDTQYF. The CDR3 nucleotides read TGTGCCAGCAGGCAGACTAGCGTACCAGATACGCAGTATTTT.

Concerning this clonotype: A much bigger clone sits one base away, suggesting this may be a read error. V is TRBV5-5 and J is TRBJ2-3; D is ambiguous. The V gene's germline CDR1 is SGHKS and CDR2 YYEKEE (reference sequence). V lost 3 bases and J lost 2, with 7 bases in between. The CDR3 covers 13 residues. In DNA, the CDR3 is TGTGCCAGCAGCTGCACCTCCACAGATACGCAGTATTTT. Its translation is CASSCTSTDTQYF. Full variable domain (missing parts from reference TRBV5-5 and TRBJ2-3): DAGVTQSPTHLIKTRGQQVTLRCSPISGHKSVSWYQQVLGQGPQFIFQYYEKEERGRGNFPDRFSARQFPNYSSELNVNALLLGDSALYLCASSCTSTDTQYFGPGTRLTVL.

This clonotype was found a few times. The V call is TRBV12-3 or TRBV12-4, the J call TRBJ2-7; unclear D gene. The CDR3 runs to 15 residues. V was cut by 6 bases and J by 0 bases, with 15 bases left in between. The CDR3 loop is CASSPWTASSYEQYF. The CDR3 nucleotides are TGTGCCAGCAGCCCCTGGACCGCCAGCTCCTACGAGCAGTACTTC.

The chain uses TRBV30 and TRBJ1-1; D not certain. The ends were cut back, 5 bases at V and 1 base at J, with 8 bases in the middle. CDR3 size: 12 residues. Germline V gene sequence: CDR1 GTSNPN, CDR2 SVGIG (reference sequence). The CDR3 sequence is CAWEQQNTEAFF. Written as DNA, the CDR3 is TGTGCCTGGGAACAGCAGAACACTGAAGCTTTCTTT. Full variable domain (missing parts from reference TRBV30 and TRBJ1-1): SQTIHQWPATLVQPVGSPLSLECTVEGTSNPNLYWYRQAAGRGLQLLFYSVGIGQISSEVPQNLSASRPQDRQFILSSKKLLLSDSGFYLCAWEQQNTEAFFGQGTRLTVV.

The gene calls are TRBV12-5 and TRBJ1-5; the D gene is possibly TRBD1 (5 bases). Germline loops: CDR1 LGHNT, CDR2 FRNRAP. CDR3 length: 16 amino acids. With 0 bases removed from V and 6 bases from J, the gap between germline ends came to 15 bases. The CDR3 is CASGLVRTGQGQPQHF. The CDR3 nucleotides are TGTGCTAGTGGTTTGGTACGAACGGGGCAGGGTCAGCCCCAGCATTTT.

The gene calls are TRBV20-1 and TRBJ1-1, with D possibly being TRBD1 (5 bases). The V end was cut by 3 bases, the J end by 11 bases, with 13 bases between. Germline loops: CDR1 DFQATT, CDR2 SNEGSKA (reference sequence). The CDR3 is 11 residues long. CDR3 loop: CSARAGTLAFF. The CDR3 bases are TGCAGTGCTAGGGCCGGGACGCTGGCTTTCTTT.

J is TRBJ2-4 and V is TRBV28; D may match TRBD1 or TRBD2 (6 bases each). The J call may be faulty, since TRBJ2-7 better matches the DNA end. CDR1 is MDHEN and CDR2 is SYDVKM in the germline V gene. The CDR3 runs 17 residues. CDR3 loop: CASSSLGGGTTDYEQYF. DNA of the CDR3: TGTGCCAGCAGTTCCCTCGGAGGGGGGACGACCGATTACGAGCAGTACTTC.

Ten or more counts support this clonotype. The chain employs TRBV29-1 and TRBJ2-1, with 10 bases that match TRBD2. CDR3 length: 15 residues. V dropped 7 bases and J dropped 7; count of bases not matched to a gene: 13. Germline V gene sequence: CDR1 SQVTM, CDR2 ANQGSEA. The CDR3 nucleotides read TGCAGCGCCAGACGTTCTGGACTAGCGGTTAATGAGCAGTTCTTC. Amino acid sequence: CSARRSGLAVNEQFF.

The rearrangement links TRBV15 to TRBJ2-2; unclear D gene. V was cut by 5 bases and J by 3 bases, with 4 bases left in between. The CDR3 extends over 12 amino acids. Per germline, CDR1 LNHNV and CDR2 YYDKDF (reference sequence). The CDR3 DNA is TGTGCCACCAGCGAGGACACCGGGGAGCTGTTTTTT. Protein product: CATSEDTGELFF.

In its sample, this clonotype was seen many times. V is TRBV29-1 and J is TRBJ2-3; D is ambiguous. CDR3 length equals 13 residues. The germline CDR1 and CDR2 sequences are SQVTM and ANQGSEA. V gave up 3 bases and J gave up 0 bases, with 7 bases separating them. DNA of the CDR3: TGCAGCGTTGACAGAGATAGCACAGATACGCAGTATTTT. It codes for CSVDRDSTDTQYF.

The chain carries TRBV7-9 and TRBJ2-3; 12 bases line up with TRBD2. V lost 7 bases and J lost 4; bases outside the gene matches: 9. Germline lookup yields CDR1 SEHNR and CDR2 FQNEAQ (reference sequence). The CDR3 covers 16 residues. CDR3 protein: CASNRTSGGSADTQYF. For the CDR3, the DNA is TGTGCCAGCAACAGAACTAGCGGGGGGTCAGCAGATACGCAGTATTTT.

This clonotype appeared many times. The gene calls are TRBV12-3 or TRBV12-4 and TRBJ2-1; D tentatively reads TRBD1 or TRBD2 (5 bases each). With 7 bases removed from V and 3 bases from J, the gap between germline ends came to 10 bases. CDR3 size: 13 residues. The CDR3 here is CASTLGDYNEQFF. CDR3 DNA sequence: TGTGCCAGCACCCTGGGGGACTACAATGAGCAGTTCTTC.

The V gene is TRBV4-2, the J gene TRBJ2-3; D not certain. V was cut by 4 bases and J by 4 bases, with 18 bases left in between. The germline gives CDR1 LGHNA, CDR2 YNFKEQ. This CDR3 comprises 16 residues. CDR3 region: CASSLRMGTAADTQYF. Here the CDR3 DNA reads TGTGCCAGCAGCCTCCGGATGGGTACGGCTGCAGATACGCAGTATTTT.